Sequencing of this TCR beta chain was carried out in a study of blood T cell repertoires in COVID-19. Study information: There were acute and convalescent COVID-19 samples, and they came from the United States, Italy and Spain. The cDNA or gDNA used as material had been derived from T cells, B-cell-depleted T cells, or PBMCs.

Participants' reported clinical history set cohort assignment. Per the study methods: Amplification with reference gene primers provided the estimates of nucleated cell counts. Here immunoSEQ multiplex PCR was the method, and the copy in TCRdb shows in-frame clones only, minus some. That table furnishes V, J and clone size, whereas the DNA furnished D and trimming. This sample has about 280,000 clones, with around 90% found just once. Trimming removed 5 bases at V and 5 bases at J, with 15 bases between. The CDR3 totals 14 residues. Germline-derived CDR1 and CDR2 are SGHRS and YFSETQ. This rearrangement joins TRBV5-1 to TRBJ2-3, with D tentatively TRBD2 (5 bases). The receptor's source is a woman younger than 45 with acute COVID-19. Sequenced input: PBMCs or T cells enriched from blood (not recorded which). CDR3: CASRWVAGGDTQYF. The CDR3 nucleotides read TGCGCCAGCAGGTGGGTAGCTGGAGGAGATACGCAGTATTTT.